The T cell receptor beta chain described here comes from a study of T cell responses to AZD1222 COVID-19 vaccine (dated by TCRdb to 2020 to 2022). For the study in its entirety: A total of 230 to 250 trial participants underwent TCR sequencing, of whom some 210 received two doses of AZD1222 and around 26 received two doses of the MenACWY control vaccine. Trial participants were enrolled by age into 18-55, 56-69 and 70-plus year subgroups, with 148, 28 and 57 TCR-sequenced participants respectively. Paper-wide results and their limitations: Conclusions about previously exposed vaccinees were limited because only six AZD1222 recipients were SARS-CoV-2 seropositive at baseline. Participants were mostly white British, with more females than males. The authors suggested clonal diversity may have been underestimated. Because no day 14 peak-response samples were available, repertoires were characterized only after the peak T cell response. The 56-69-year group was small, and its depth increase did not reach significance, likely because of low power. A significant rise in spike-specific TCR breadth and depth was observed after two AZD1222 doses relative to day 0 and relative to MenACWY recipients. The vaccine-associated CD4 TCRs covered the entire spike protein, and the dominant responses fell in regions 160-218 and 743-854. Epitopes outside the regions mutated in the B.1.351 and B.1.1.7 variants were reportedly recognized by nearly half of the unique spike-specific TCRs.

The time point label, read with the paper, signifies: about 28 days (+/-7) after the second vaccine dose. Because spike-specific TCR depth and breadth did not differ between the two schedules, AZD1222 recipients who got a second dose at roughly 4 weeks were pooled with those who got a second dose at roughly 12 weeks. The vaccinee samples were drawn from two UK trials, COV001 and COV002, one of which was a single-blind randomized controlled phase 2/3 trial testing AZD1222 (ChAdOx1 nCoV-19) in healthy adults. For TCRbeta chain sequencing, PBMC samples were collected from trial participants at day 0 and at day 28 after the second dose. Comment on this clone: Its antigen has not been determined. No much larger clone exists at a distance of one base, and base qualities are not known.

Reading from cysteine to phenylalanine, the CDR3 counts 14 amino acids. This entry keeps only the CDR3 DNA: 42 bases, framed from base 1. For CDR1 and CDR2, the germline V gene lists MNHEY and SVGAGI. The CDR3 regions of human TCRbeta chains were analyzed by immunosequencing. The paper's data handling went like this. Repertoire TCRs were matched against a reference library of SARS-CoV-2-specific TCRs generated with the MIRA antigen-specificity platform. Breadth was defined as the fraction of unique TCRs that were SARS-CoV-2-associated. Depth was defined as the fraction of total T cells that were SARS-CoV-2-associated. Each spike-specific TCR was assigned to its reactive spike region and to a CD4 or CD8 class using the MIRA data. Log10-transformed breadth and depth values were compared by one-way ANOVA with Sidak's multiple comparisons tests. TCRdb obtained this table from immuneACCESS and retained in-frame rearrangements with V and J assigned. These tables miss some clones; where compared with another copy, unresolved V genes account for less than half of the shortfall, and the remainder is unexplained. V and J calls and clone size are as listed in that table; D and trimming were resolved from the DNA. The sample has 89,000 or so clones on record, about 86% of them singletons. Of the sample, 5.6% is held by the ten largest clones.

The chain is made from TRBV6-5 and TRBJ1-1; the D gene is possibly TRBD1, with 6 bases matching. Sample: peripheral blood, taken 28 days after the second AZD1222 dose. The sequence came from an adult who received the AZD1222 COVID-19 vaccine. CDR3 loop: CSSSRGRIWTEAFF. The sequenced DNA is TGTTCTAGTTCGCGGGGGCGGATCTGGACTGAAGCTTTCTTT.